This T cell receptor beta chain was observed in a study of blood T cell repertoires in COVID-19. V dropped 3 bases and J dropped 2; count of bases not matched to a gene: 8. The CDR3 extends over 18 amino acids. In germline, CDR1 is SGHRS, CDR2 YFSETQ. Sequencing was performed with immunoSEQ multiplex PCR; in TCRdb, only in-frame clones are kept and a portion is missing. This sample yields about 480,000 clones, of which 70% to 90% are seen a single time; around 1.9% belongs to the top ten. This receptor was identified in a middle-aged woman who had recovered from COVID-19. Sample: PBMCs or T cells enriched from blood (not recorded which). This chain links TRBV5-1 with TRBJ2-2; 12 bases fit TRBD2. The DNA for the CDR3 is TGCGCCAGCAGCTATCGACTAGCGGGAGAATTCAACACCGGGGAGCTGTTTTTT. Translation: CASSYRLAGEFNTGELFF.